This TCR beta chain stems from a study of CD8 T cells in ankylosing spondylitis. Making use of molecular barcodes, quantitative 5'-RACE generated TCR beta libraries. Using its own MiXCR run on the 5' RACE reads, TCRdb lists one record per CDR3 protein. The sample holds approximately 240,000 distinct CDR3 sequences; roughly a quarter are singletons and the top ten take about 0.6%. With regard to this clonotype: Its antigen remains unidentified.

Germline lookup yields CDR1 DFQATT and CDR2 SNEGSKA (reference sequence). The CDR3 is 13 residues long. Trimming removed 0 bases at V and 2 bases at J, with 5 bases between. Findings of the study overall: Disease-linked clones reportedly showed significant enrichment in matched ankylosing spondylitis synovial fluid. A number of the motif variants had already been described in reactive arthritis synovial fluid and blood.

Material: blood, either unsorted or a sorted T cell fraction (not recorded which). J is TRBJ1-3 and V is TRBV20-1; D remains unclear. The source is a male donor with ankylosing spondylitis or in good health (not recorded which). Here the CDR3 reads CSAREGTGNTIYF. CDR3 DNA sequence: TGCAGTGCTAGAGAGGGTACTGGAAACACCATATATTTT.